The rows below give T cell receptor beta chains drawn from one sample of a study of cytomegalovirus exposure and HLA in healthy donors. Profiling relied on immunoSEQ multiplex PCR, and the TCRdb table lists in-frame clones only, not all of them. The sample lists roughly 180,000 clones, under 9.5% seen once, with 1% to 1.5% in the top ten. Sequenced input: PBMCs. The receptor source for this set is a woman in her 30s in good health and CMV-seropositive. CDR3s include the opening cysteine and the closing phenylalanine or tryptophan. A D gene is named only where the DNA matches it firmly. Only part of the rows carry a size: once, few, many, or a class if the clone is expanded.

j_gene | d_gene | v_gene | abundance | CDR3aa | CDR3nt
TRBJ1-4 | TRBD1 | TRBV7-9 | - | CAARGQVNEKLFF | TGTGCCGCCCGGGGACAGGTTAATGAAAAACTGTTTTTT
TRBJ1-1 | TRBD1 | TRBV27 | - | CASATGAQAFF | TGTGCCAGCGCAACAGGGGCTCAAGCTTTCTTT
TRBJ1-2 | TRBD1 | TRBV9 | few | CASSEPDRGRGYTF | TGTGCCAGCAGCGAACCGGACAGGGGACGTGGCTACACCTTC
TRBJ1-1 | - | TRBV5-1 | - | CASAYRESNTEAFF | TGCGCCAGCGCCTATCGGGAGTCCAACACTGAAGCTTTCTTT
TRBJ2-2 | TRBD1 | TRBV15 | - | CATSRAGTGDTGELFF | TGTGCCACCAGCAGAGCAGGGACAGGTGACACCGGGGAGCTGTTTTTT
TRBJ1-4 | - | TRBV19 | - | CASSISSATNEKLFF | TGTGCCAGTAGTATTTCGTCTGCAACTAATGAAAAACTGTTTTTT
TRBJ1-5 | TRBD1 | TRBV18 | - | CASSPYRADRFGQPQHF | TGTGCCAGCTCCCCTTACCGAGCGGACAGGTTCGGACAGCCCCAGCATTTT
TRBJ2-7 | TRBD2 | TRBV19 | - | CASSRAGTSYEQYF | TGTGCCAGTAGTAGAGCGGGAACCTCCTACGAGCAGTACTTC
TRBJ2-3 | TRBD2 | TRBV7-6 | few | CASTRGGAYYTDTQYF | TGTGCCAGCACCCGGGGGGGCGCGTATTACACAGATACGCAGTATTTT
TRBJ2-5 | - | TRBV7-9 | - | CASSSKAGHQETQYF | TGTGCCAGCAGCTCTAAAGCGGGCCACCAAGAGACCCAGTACTTC
TRBJ2-7 | TRBD1 | TRBV7-6 | - | CASSLGTGESYEQYF | TGTGCCAGCAGCTTAGGGACAGGGGAATCCTACGAGCAGTACTTC
TRBJ2-7 | - | TRBV14 | - | CASSPKGYRRTYEQYF | TGTGCCAGCAGCCCTAAAGGCTACAGGAGAACCTACGAGCAGTACTTC
TRBJ2-7 | TRBD2 | TRBV4-1 | few | CASSQAVAGGSYEQYF | TGCGCCAGCAGCCAGGCTGTAGCGGGAGGCTCCTACGAGCAGTACTTC
TRBJ2-5 | - | TRBV5-1 | few | CASSFFGDTTETQYF | TGCGCCAGCAGCTTTTTCGGGGATACGACAGAGACCCAGTACTTC
TRBJ1-2 | - | TRBV19 | few | CASSILTRGRGYGYTF | TGTGCCAGTAGTATCCTCACGCGGGGGAGGGGCTATGGCTACACCTTC
TRBJ2-7 | - | TRBV2 | few | CASSGDSAEQYF | TGTGCCAGCAGTGGTGACAGCGCCGAGCAGTACTTC
TRBJ2-7 | - | TRBV7-2 | - | CASSLAPTRGYEQYF | TGTGCCAGCAGCTTAGCCCCCACTAGAGGTTACGAGCAGTACTTC
TRBJ2-7 | - | TRBV9 | - | CATAQGEDPTYEQYF | TGTGCCACCGCCCAGGGGGAGGACCCCACCTACGAGCAGTACTTC
TRBJ1-4 | TRBD1 | TRBV18 | few | CASSPPGQGGEKLFF | TGTGCCAGCTCACCACCGGGACAGGGCGGCGAAAAACTGTTTTTT
TRBJ2-2 | TRBD2 | TRBV19 | - | CASSIVGASGSLTGELFF | TGTGCCAGTAGTATAGTGGGAGCTAGCGGGAGTCTCACCGGGGAGCTGTTTTTT
TRBJ1-1 | - | TRBV7-9 | few | CASSPPRGAHTEAFF | TGTGCCAGCAGCCCCCCAAGAGGCGCCCACACTGAAGCTTTCTTT
TRBJ1-2 | TRBD1 | TRBV27 | - | CASSPRDRKNYGYTF | TGTGCCAGCAGTCCTAGGGACAGAAAGAACTATGGCTACACCTTC
TRBJ1-1 | - | TRBV30 | few | CAWSVGQGRTEAFF | TGTGCCTGGAGTGTAGGGCAGGGTCGTACTGAAGCTTTCTTT
TRBJ2-3 | TRBD2 | TRBV4-1 | - | CASSQPGLAGGPQYF | TGCGCCAGCAGCCAACCGGGACTAGCGGGAGGGCCGCAGTATTTT
TRBJ2-7 | TRBD1 | TRBV7-8 | - | CASSPDRGGDEQYF | TGTGCCAGCAGCCCGGACAGGGGAGGAGACGAGCAGTACTTC
TRBJ2-7 | TRBD1 | TRBV4-1 | - | CASSQERWDRSSYEQYF | TGCGCCAGCAGCCAAGAGAGGTGGGACAGATCCTCCTACGAGCAGTACTTC
TRBJ2-7 | - | TRBV2 | - | CASTGPRVSYEQYF | TGTGCCAGCACTGGTCCGAGGGTCTCCTACGAGCAGTACTTC
TRBJ2-5 | TRBD2 | TRBV7-2 | few | CASSFVGRPQTQYF | TGTGCCAGCAGCTTTGTCGGGAGGCCACAGACCCAGTACTTC
TRBJ1-2 | - | TRBV12-5 | few | CASGLFVGPDNYGYTF | TGTGCTAGTGGTTTGTTCGTGGGGCCTGATAACTATGGCTACACCTTC
TRBJ2-5 | TRBD2 | TRBV2 | few | CASSETPAGGTQYF | TGTGCCAGCAGTGAAACTCCAGCGGGAGGGACCCAGTACTTC
TRBJ2-5 | - | TRBV5-1 | few | CASSFIAGETQYF | TGCGCCAGCAGCTTCATAGCAGGGGAGACCCAGTACTTC
TRBJ1-1 | - | TRBV11-1 | few | CASSLTRFEAFF | TGTGCCAGCAGCTTAACGCGGTTTGAAGCTTTCTTT
TRBJ1-2 | - | TRBV5-1 | few | CASSLDVTGNYGYTF | TGCGCCAGCAGCTTGGACGTTACAGGGAACTATGGCTACACCTTC
TRBJ2-2 | - | TRBV5-1 | - | CASSLAAGTTGELFF | TGCGCCAGCAGCTTGGCCGCAGGGACAACCGGGGAGCTGTTTTTT
TRBJ2-3 | TRBD2 | TRBV7-2 | few | CASSPLAGGVNTQYF | TGTGCCAGCAGCCCTCTAGCGGGAGGGGTAAATACGCAGTATTTT
TRBJ2-5 | - | TRBV15 | - | CATSSTTGTASREQYF | TGTGCCACCAGCAGTACGACCGGGACAGCTTCTCGGGAGCAGTACTTC
TRBJ2-2 | TRBD1 | TRBV4-1 | few | CASSQEIGGRELFF | TGCGCCAGCAGCCAAGAGATAGGGGGCCGGGAGCTGTTTTTT
TRBJ2-6 | - | TRBV15 | few | CATSRAISGANVLTF | TGTGCCACCAGCAGAGCCATCTCTGGGGCCAACGTCCTGACTTTC
TRBJ2-1 | TRBD2 | TRBV6-7 | - | CASSYPEGLALGAEQFF | TGTGCCAGCAGTTACCCAGAGGGACTAGCCCTAGGCGCTGAGCAGTTCTTC
TRBJ1-1 | - | TRBV7-9 | few | CASSLYEAFF | TGTGCCAGCAGCTTGTATGAAGCTTTCTTT
TRBJ2-7 | - | TRBV5-4 | few | CASSLEGGRGAYEQYF | TGTGCCAGCAGCTTGGAGGGAGGGAGGGGGGCCTACGAGCAGTACTTC
TRBJ2-1 | - | TRBV5-6 | - | CASSLGGRPYNEQFF | TGTGCCAGCAGCCTGGGTGGGAGGCCCTACAATGAGCAGTTCTTC
TRBJ1-2 | TRBD1 | TRBV6-5 | - | CASRNRDRVISGYTF | TGTGCCAGCAGAAACCGGGACAGGGTTATATCGGGCTACACCTTC
TRBJ2-7 | - | TRBV18 | - | CASSPTGSSRYEQYF | TGTGCCAGCTCACCAACAGGCTCCTCTCGGTACGAGCAGTACTTC
TRBJ2-1 | - | TRBV6-5 | few | CASTRGGYYNEQFF | TGTGCCAGCACCCGGGGAGGTTACTACAATGAGCAGTTCTTC
TRBJ2-7 | TRBD1 | TRBV2 | few | CASSFTGTGGEQYF | TGTGCCAGCAGTTTTACCGGGACAGGGGGCGAGCAGTACTTC
TRBJ2-7 | - | TRBV6-1 | few | CASSEVQHAEQYF | TGTGCCAGCAGTGAGGTACAGCATGCCGAGCAGTACTTC
TRBJ1-2 | TRBD1 | TRBV6-5 | - | CASRQGSYGYTF | TGTGCCAGCAGACAGGGGAGCTATGGCTACACCTTC